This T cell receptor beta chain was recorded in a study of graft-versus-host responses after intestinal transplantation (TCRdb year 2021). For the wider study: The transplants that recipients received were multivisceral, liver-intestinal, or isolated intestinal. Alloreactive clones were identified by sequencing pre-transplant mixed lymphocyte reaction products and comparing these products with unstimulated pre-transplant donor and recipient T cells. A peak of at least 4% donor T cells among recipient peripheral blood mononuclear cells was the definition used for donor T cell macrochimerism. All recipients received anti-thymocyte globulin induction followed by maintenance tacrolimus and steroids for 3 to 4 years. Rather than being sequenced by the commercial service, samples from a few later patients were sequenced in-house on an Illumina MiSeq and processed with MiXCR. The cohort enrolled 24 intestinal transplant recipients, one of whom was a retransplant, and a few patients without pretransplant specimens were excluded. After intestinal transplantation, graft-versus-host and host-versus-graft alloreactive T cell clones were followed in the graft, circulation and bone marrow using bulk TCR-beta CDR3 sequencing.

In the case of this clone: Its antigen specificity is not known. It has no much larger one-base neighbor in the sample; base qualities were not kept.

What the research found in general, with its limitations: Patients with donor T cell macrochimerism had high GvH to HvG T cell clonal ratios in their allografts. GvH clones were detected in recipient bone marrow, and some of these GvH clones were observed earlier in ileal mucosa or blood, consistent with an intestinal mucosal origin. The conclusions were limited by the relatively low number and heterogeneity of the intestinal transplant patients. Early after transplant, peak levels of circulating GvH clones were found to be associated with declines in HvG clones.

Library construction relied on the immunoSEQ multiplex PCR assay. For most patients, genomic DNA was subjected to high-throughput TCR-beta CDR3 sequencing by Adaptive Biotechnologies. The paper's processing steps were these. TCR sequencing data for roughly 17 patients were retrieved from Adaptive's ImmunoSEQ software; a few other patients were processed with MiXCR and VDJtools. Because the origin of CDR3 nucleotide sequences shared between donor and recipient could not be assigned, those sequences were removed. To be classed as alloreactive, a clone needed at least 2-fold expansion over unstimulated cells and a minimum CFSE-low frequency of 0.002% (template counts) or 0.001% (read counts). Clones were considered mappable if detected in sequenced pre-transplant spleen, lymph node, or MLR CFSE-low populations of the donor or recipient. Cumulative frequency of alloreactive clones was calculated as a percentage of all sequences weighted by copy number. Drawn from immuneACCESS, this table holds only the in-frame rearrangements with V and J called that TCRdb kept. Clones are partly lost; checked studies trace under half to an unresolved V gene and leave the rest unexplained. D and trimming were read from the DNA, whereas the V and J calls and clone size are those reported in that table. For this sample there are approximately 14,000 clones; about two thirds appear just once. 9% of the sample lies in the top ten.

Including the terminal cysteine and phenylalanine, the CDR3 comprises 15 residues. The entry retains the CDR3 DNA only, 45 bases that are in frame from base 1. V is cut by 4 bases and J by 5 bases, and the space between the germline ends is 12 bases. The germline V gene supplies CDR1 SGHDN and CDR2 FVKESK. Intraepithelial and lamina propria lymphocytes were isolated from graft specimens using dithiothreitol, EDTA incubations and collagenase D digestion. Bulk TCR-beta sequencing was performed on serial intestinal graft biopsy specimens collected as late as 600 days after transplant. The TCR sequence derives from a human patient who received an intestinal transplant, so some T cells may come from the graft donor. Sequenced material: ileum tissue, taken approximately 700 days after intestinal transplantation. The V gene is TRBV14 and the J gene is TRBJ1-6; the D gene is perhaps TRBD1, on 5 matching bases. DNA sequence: TGTGCCAGCAGCCCCACAGGAGCCCATAATTCACCCCTCCACTTT. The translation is CASSPTGAHNSPLHF.